What follows describes a single T cell receptor (beta chain). Amplified TCR beta CDR3 regions came from RNA transcripts. Initially, a first-round RT-PCR of the TCR CDR3 employed the HTBI primer set. MiXCR, run by TCRdb on the multiplex PCR reads, gives a single entry per CDR3 protein. Here the sample spans 350,000 or so distinct CDR3 sequences, roughly 18% being singletons. This specimen belongs to a study of T cells in Graves' hyperthyroidism and ophthalmopathy. V gave up 6 bases and J gave up 0 bases; unmatched junction bases: 7. The CDR3 is 16 amino acids. The sequence was obtained from a woman between 45 and 65 years old with Graves' hyperthyroidism. Sequenced sample: blood. The chain is built from TRBV12-3 or TRBV12-4 and TRBJ2-2, with TRBD2 identical over 7 bases. The CDR3 DNA reads TGTGCCAGCAGAGGCGGGGGACCCGCGAACACCGGGGAGCTGTTTTTT. This sequence encodes CASRGGGPANTGELFF.